The source of this TCR beta chain is a study of sequential checkpoint blockade in melanoma. About the research overall: TCRbeta immunosequencing was performed on DNA from 91 pretreatment melanoma tumor samples. Roughly 20 patients had tumor biopsies before treatment and at week 13.

Regarding the study as a whole: In arm A, pretreatment tumor clonality was associated with response. Mutational load did not correlate with tumor T-cell fraction or clonality.

Sequenced by immunoSEQ multiplex PCR; TCRdb stores in-frame clones only, minus some. The sample includes roughly 20,000 clones, less than 30% of them seen just once. Germline CDR1 and CDR2: SGDLS and YYNGEE. The CDR3 has 13 amino acids. The V and J ends lost 1 base and 5 bases respectively, with 9 bases between them. About this clone: Its antigen is as yet unknown.

Stated treatment: randomized to nivolumab then ipilimumab (arm A) or the reverse (arm B). The sequences come from tumor tissue (inferred from file names), collected from a patient given nivolumab and ipilimumab in sequence. V is TRBV9 and J is TRBJ1-1; D is uncertain. This receptor was identified in a human donor with melanoma. CDR3: CASSVSQVTEAFF. DNA of the CDR3: TGTGCCAGCAGCGTATCTCAGGTGACTGAAGCTTTCTTT.